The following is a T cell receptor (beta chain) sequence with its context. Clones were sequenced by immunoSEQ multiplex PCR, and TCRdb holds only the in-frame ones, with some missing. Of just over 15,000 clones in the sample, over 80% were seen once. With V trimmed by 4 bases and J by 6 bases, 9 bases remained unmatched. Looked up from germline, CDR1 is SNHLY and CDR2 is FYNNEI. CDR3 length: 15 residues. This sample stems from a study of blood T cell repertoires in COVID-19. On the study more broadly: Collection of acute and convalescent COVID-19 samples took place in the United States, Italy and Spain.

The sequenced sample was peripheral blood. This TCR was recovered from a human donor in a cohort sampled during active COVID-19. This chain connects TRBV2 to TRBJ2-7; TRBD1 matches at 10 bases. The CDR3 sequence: CASSGTRQGASEQYF. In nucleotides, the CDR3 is TGTGCCAGCAGTGGAACGCGACAGGGGGCCAGCGAGCAGTACTTC. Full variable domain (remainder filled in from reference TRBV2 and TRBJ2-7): EPEVTQTPSHQVTQMGQEVILRCVPISNHLYFYWYRQILGQKVEFLVSFYNNEISEKSEIFDDQFSVERPDGSNFTLKIRSTKLEDSAMYFCASSGTRQGASEQYFGPGTRLTVT.